What follows are 14 T cell receptor beta chains derived from one specimen sequenced in a study of CD8 T cells in ankylosing spondylitis. Via MiXCR, TCRdb re-called the 5' RACE reads, giving one row per CDR3 protein. Found here are 380,000 or so distinct CDR3 sequences, 20% to 25% of them singletons; the top ten hold around 13%. Sequencing was performed on blood, either unsorted or a sorted T cell fraction (not recorded which). These receptors came from a male donor with ankylosing spondylitis or in good health (not recorded which).

This clonotype turned up a few times. The rearrangement links TRBV3-1 to TRBJ2-1; 12 bases are shared with TRBD2. CDR1 is LGHDT, CDR2 YNNKEL, per germline (reference sequence). CDR3 size: 16 residues. V gave up 2 bases and J gave up 4 bases; unmatched junction bases: 3. In nucleotides, the CDR3 is TGTGCCAGCAGCCAAATACTAGCGGGGGGATACAATGAGCAGTTCTTC. Residues: CASSQILAGGYNEQFF.

The chain couples TRBV25-1 to TRBJ2-3; D uncertain. Trimming stripped 6 bases from V and 2 bases from J, with 9 bases between. CDR1 and CDR2 (germline): MGHDK, SYGVNS. CDR3 length equals 13 residues. The chain's CDR3 is CASRDDPTDTQYF. The CDR3 DNA follows: TGTGCCAGCAGGGATGATCCCACAGATACGCAGTATTTT.

This clonotype turned up a few times. This CDR3 is CASSYSATGELFF. The DNA for the CDR3 is TGTGCCAGCAGTTATTCAGCCACCGGGGAGCTGTTTTTT. The chain employs TRBV6-2 or TRBV6-3 and TRBJ2-2; D gene uncertain. The CDR3 extends over 13 amino acids. V dropped 3 bases and J dropped 4 bases, with 6 bases sitting between them. Germline-derived CDR1 and CDR2 are MNHEY and SVGEGT.

The chain joins TRBV2 to TRBJ2-3; maybe TRBD2 (5 bases). Germline values: CDR1 SNHLY, CDR2 FYNNEI. This CDR3 region has 14 residues. The ends were cut back, 2 bases at V and 6 bases at J, with 12 bases in the middle. The CDR3 DNA reads as TGTGCCAGCAGTGAATGGAGAGAGGGTGATACGCAGTATTTT. Encoded protein: CASSEWREGDTQYF.

This clonotype was counted between two and nine times. This chain joins TRBV10-3 and TRBJ1-4, with D unresolved. The CDR3 has 15 residues. Trimming took off 3 bases at V and 8 bases at J, with 16 bases between the two ends. CDR1 is ENHRY and CDR2 is SYGVKD in the germline V gene. CDR3 bases: TGTGCCATCAGTGAAACAGCCGGGTTAGGCGAAAAACTGTTTTTT. The encoded protein is CAISETAGLGEKLFF.

The chain joins TRBV20-1 to TRBJ2-2; D gene unclear. Germline V gene sequence: CDR1 DFQATT, CDR2 SNEGSKA (reference sequence). The CDR3 has 11 residues. Trimming took 8 bases from V and 4 from J, leaving 8 bases between them. CDR3 nucleotide sequence: TGCAGTCTACGAAGCACCGGGGAGCTGTTTTTT. It translates to CSLRSTGELFF.

This clonotype was seen a handful of times. The J gene is TRBJ2-1, the V gene TRBV20-1; a possible D gene is TRBD1 (5 bases). V was cut by 0 bases and J by 1 base, with 7 bases left in between. The germline CDR1 and CDR2 sequences are DFQATT and SNEGSKA (reference sequence). The CDR3 consists of 14 residues. The CDR3 spells CSARETDSYNEQFF. The CDR3 DNA sequence: TGCAGTGCTAGAGAGACAGATTCCTACAATGAGCAGTTCTTC.

The chain carries TRBV7-6 and TRBJ2-2; 8 positions match TRBD1. V shed 4 bases, J shed 4 bases, and the junction held 5 bases outside the gene matches. The CDR3 consists of 15 residues. Per the germline V gene, CDR1 is SGHVS and CDR2 is FNYEAQ. The CDR3 DNA is TGTGCCAGCAGCTCTTGGACAGGGCGCACCGGGGAGCTGTTTTTT. Translating it yields CASSSWTGRTGELFF. Drawing the rest from reference TRBV7-6 and TRBJ2-2, the complete variable domain is GAGVSQSPRYKVTKRGQDVALRCDPISGHVSLYWYRQALGQGPEFLTYFNYEAQQDKSGLPNDRFSAERPEGSISTLTIQRTEQRDSAMYRCASSSWTGRTGELFFGEGSRLTVL.

This clonotype showed up many times. This chain connects TRBV2 to TRBJ2-2; the match to TRBD2 covers 7 bases. Trimming removed 6 bases from V and 6 bases from J; junction bases left unmatched: 7. CDR1 and CDR2 from the germline V gene are SNHLY and FYNNEI. The CDR3 runs to 14 residues. CDR3 nucleotide sequence: TGTGCCAGCAGCCGAGGACTAGAACCCGGGGAGCTGTTTTTT. Residues: CASSRGLEPGELFF. Variable domain in full (rest from reference TRBV2 and TRBJ2-2): EPEVTQTPSHQVTQMGQEVILRCVPISNHLYFYWYRQILGQKVEFLVSFYNNEISEKSEIFDDQFSVERPDGSNFTLKIRSTKLEDSAMYFCASSRGLEPGELFFGEGSRLTVL.

The chain joins TRBV27 to TRBJ2-2; unclear D gene. V was shortened by 7 bases and J by 6 bases, with 15 bases between the two germline ends. This CDR3 is 14 amino acids long. The germline gives CDR1 MNHEY, CDR2 SMNVEV (reference sequence). CDR3 nucleotide sequence: TGTGCCAGCACCCCGATGGTAGGGCCCGGGGAGCTGTTTTTT. It specifies CASTPMVGPGELFF.

This clonotype showed up many times. V usage is TRBV29-1 and J usage is TRBJ2-7; D gene ambiguous. V was trimmed by 5 bases and J by 1 base, leaving 9 bases between them. Germline assignment: CDR1 SQVTM and CDR2 ANQGSEA. This CDR3 has 12 amino acids. The CDR3: CSVKLISYEQYF. The DNA of the CDR3 is TGCAGCGTTAAGTTAATTTCCTACGAGCAGTACTTC.

This clonotype has at least ten counts. The gene calls are TRBV12-3 or TRBV12-4 and TRBJ2-1; 7 positions agree with TRBD1. The CDR3 covers 15 residues. J gave up 0 bases and V 5 bases, and 4 bases lay outside the gene matches. As DNA, the CDR3 is TGTGCCAGCAGTCCCGGGACAGACTCCTACAATGAGCAGTTCTTC. Translating gives CASSPGTDSYNEQFF.

The table lists this clonotype with a few counts. J is TRBJ1-2 and V is TRBV2, with D hard to call. Per the germline V gene, CDR1 is SNHLY and CDR2 is FYNNEI. The CDR3 consists of 13 residues. V was shortened by 4 bases and J by 5 bases, with 11 bases between the two germline ends. In nucleotides, the CDR3 is TGTGCCAGCAGTGCCACAGAGGATTATGGCTACACCTTC. Its protein product is CASSATEDYGYTF.

This clonotype was observed a handful of times. The chain has TRBV6-2 or TRBV6-3 and TRBJ2-7; 7 nucleotides match TRBD2. The CDR3 covers 16 residues. J gave up 3 bases and V 0 bases, and 8 bases lay outside the gene matches. Germline V lookup: CDR1 MNHEY, CDR2 SVGEGT. CDR3 amino acids: CASSYSVLAGDYEQYF. CDR3 DNA: TGTGCCAGCAGTTACTCGGTACTGGCGGGGGACTACGAGCAGTACTTC.